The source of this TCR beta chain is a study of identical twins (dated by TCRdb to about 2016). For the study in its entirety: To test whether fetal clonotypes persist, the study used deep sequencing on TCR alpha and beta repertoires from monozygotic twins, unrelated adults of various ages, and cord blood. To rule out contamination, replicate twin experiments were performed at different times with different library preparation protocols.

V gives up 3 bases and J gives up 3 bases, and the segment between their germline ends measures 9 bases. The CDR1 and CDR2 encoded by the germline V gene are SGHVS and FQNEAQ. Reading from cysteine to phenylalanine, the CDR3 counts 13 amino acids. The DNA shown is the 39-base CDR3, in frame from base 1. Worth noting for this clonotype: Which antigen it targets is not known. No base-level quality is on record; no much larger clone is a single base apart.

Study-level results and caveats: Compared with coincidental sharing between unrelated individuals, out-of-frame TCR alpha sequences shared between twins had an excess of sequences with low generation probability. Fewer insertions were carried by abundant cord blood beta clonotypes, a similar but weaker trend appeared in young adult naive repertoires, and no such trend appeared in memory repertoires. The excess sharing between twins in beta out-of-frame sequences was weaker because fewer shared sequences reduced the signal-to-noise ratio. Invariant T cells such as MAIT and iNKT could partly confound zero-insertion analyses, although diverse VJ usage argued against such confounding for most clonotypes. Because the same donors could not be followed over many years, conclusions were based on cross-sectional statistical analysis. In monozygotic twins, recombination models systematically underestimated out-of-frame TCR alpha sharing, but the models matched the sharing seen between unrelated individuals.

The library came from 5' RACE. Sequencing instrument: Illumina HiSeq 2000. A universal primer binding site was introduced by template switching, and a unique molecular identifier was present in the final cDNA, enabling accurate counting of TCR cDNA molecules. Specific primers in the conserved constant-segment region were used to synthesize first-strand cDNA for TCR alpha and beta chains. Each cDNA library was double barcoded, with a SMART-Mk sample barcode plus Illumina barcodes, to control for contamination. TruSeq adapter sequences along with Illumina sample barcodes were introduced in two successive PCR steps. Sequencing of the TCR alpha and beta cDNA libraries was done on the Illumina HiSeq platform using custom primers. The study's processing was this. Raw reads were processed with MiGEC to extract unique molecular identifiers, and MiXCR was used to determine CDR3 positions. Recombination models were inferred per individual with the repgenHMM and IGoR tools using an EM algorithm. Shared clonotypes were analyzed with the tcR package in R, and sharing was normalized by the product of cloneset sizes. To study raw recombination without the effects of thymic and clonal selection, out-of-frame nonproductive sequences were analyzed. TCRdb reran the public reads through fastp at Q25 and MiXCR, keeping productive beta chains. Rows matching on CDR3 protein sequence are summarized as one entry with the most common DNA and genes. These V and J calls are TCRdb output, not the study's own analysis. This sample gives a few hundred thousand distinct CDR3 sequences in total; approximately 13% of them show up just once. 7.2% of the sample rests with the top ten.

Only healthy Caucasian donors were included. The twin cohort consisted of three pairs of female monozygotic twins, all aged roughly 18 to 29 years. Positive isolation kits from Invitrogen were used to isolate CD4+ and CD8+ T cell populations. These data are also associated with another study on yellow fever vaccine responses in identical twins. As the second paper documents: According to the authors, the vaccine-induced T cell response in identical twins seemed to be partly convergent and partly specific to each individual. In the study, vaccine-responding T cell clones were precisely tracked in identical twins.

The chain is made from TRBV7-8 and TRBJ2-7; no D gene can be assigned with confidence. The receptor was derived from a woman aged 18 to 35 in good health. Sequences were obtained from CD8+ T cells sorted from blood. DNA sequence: TGTGCCAGCAGCTTTAGAATCGACTACGAGCAGTACTTC. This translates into CASSFRIDYEQYF.